This T cell receptor beta chain was profiled in a study of T cells in Graves' hyperthyroidism and ophthalmopathy. Trimming removed 6 bases from V and 5 bases from J, with 11 bases in between. CDR3 size: 12 residues. Germline loops: CDR1 WSHSY, CDR2 SAAADI. Researchers took RNA transcripts and amplified the TCR beta CDR3 regions from them. TCR CDR3 regions were first amplified by RT-PCR with HTBI primers. TCRdb recomputed calls from the multiplex PCR reads with MiXCR, one row per CDR3 protein. The sample gives 450,000 to 700,000 distinct CDR3 sequences, 35% to 55% of which show up once; approximately 8.4% is in the top ten. Remarks on this clonotype: Its specificity is not known.

Findings and limits, study-wide: From stable hyperthyroidism, ophthalmopathy was set apart by a 13 V-J model. Blood also held most thyroid clonotypes expanded beyond 0.001.

A lack of ophthalmopathy progression within 18 months defined stable Graves' hyperthyroidism. Used for diagnoses were clinical symptoms, serum thyroxine and TRAb, thyroid ultrasound and orbital computed tomography. This receptor was obtained from a woman under 30 with Graves' hyperthyroidism. Source material: peripheral blood or thyroid tissue (not recorded which). The chain has TRBV10-2 and TRBJ2-7; D remains ambiguous. CDR3 coding DNA: TGCGCCAGCAGCAGACATGTCAACGAGCAGTACTTC. It translates to CASSRHVNEQYF.